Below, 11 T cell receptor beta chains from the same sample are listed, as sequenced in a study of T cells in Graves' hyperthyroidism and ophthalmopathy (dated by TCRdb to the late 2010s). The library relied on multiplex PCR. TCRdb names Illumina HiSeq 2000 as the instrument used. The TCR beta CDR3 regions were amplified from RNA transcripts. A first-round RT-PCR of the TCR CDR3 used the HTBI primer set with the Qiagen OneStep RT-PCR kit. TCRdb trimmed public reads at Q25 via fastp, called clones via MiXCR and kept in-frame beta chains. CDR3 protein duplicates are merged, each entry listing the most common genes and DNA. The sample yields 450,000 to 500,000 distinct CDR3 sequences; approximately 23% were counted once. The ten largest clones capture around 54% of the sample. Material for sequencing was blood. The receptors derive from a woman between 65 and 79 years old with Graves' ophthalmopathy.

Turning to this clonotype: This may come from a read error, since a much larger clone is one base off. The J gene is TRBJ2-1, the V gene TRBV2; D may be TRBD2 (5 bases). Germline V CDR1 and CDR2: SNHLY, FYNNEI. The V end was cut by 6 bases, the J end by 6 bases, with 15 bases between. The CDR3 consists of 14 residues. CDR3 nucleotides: TGTGCCAGCAGGGCGGGCGGATCGTGCAATGAGCAGTTCTTC. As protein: CASRAGGSCNEQFF.

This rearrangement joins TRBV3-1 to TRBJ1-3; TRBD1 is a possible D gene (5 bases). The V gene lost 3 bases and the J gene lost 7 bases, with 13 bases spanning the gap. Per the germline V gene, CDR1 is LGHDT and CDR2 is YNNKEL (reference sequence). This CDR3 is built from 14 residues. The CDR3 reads CASSHTGRGNTIYF. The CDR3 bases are TGTGCCAGCAGCCACACCGGGAGGGGTAACACCATATATTTT. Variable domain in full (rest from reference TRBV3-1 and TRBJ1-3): DTAVSQTPKYLVTQMGNDKSIKCEQNLGHDTMYWYKQDSKKFLKIMFSYNNKELIINETVPNRFSPKSPDKAHLNLHINSLELGDSAVYFCASSHTGRGNTIYFGEGSWLTVV.

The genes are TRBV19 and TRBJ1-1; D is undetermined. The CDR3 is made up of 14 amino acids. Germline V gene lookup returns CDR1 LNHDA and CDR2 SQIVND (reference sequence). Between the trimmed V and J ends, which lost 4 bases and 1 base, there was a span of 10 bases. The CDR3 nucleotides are TGTGCCAGTAGTAGGGAGTGGGGGAACACTGAAGCTTTCTTT. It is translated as CASSREWGNTEAFF.

The CDR3 nucleotides read TGTGCCAGCAGTTTAAGGGCGGAGAGGAACTATGGCTACACCTTC. Its translation: CASSLRAERNYGYTF. The J gene is TRBJ1-2, the V gene TRBV27; D remains unclear. Trimming removed 2 bases from V and 2 bases from J, with 12 bases in between. This CDR3 spans 15 amino acids. CDR1 and CDR2 from the germline V gene are MNHEY and SMNVEV (reference sequence).

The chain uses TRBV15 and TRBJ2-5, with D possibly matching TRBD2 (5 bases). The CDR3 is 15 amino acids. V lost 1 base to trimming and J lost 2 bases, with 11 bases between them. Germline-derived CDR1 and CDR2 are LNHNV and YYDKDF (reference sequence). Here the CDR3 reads CATSRGNGGQETQYF. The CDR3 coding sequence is TGTGCCACCAGCAGAGGTAACGGCGGGCAAGAGACCCAGTACTTC.

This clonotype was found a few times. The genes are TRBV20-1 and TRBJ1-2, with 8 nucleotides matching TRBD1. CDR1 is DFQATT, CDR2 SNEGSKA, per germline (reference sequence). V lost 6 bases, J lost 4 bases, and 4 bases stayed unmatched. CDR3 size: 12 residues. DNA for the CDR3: TGCAGTGCCACGGACAGGGTCTATGGCTACACCTTC. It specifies CSATDRVYGYTF.

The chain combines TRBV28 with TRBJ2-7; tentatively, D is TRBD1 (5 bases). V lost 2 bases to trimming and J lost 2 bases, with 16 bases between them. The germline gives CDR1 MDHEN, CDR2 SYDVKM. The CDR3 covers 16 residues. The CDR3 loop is CASSLPRGTLTYEQYF. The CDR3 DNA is TGTGCCAGCAGTTTACCAAGGGGAACCCTAACCTACGAGCAGTACTTC.

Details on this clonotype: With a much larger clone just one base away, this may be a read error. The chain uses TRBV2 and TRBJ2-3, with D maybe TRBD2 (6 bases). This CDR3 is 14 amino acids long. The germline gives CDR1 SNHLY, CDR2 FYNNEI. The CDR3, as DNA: TGTGCCAGCAGTAGCAGCGGGCGCACAGATACGCAGTGTTTT. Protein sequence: CASSSSGRTDTQCF.

The CDR3 region has the DNA TGTGCCAGCAGCCAGGGTTGGGGTAGCGGGACTTCTGAGACCCAGTACTTC. Amino acid sequence: CASSQGWGSGTSETQYF. The chain employs TRBV7-2 and TRBJ2-5, with 8 bases lining up with TRBD2. V lost 5 bases and J lost 5; bases outside the gene matches: 16. The CDR3 consists of 17 residues. Germline values: CDR1 SGHTA, CDR2 FQGNSA.

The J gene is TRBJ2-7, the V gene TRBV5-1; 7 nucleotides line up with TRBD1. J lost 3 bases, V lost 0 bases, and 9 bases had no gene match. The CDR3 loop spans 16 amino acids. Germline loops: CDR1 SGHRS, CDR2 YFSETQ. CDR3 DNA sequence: TGCGCCAGCAGCTTGGGGTTGGGACAGCTCGGCTACGAGCAGTACTTC. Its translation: CASSLGLGQLGYEQYF.

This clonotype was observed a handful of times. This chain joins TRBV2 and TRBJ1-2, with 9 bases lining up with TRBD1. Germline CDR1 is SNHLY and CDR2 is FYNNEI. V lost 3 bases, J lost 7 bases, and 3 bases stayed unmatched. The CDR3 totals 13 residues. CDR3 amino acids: CASSDGTGPGYTF. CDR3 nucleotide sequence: TGTGCCAGCAGTGACGGGACAGGGCCTGGCTACACCTTC.